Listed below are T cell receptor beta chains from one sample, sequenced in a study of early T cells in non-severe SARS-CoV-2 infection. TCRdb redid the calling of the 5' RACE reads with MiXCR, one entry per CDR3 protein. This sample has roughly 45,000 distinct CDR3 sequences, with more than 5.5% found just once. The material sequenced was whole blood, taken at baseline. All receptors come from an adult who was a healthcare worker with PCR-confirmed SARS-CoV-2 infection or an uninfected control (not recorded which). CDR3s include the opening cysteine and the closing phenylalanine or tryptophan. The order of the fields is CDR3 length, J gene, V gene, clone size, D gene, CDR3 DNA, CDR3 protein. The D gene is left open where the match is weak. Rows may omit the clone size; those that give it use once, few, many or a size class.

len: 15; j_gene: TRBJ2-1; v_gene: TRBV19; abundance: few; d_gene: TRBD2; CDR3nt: TGTGCCAGTAGTCTAGCGGGAGGCTCCTACAATGAGCAGTTCTTC; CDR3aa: CASSLAGGSYNEQFF
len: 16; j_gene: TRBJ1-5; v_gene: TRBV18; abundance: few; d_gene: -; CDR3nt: TGTGCCAGCTCACCATTTGGGGGGGCTAGCAATCAGCCCCAGCATTTT; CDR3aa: CASSPFGGASNQPQHF
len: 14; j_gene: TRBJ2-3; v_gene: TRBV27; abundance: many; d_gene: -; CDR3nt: TGTGCCAGCTCCCCTGGCGGGATCACAGATACGCAGTATTTT; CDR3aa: CASSPGGITDTQYF
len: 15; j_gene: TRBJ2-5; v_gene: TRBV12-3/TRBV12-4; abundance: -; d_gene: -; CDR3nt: TGTGCCAGCAGGGGGGGCGACAGGCAGTACGAGACCCAGTACTTC; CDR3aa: CASRGGDRQYETQYF
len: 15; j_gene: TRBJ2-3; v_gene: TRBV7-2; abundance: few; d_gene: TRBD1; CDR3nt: TGTGCCAGCAGCTTTTGGGGCAGGGGGACAGATACGCAGTATTTT; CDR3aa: CASSFWGRGTDTQYF
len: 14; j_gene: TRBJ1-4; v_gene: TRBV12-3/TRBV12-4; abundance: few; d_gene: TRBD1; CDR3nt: TGTGCCAGCAAGATCGGGACAGCTAATGAAAAACTGTTTTTT; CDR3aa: CASKIGTANEKLFF
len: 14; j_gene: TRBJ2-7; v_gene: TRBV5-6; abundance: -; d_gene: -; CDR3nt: TGTGCCAGCAGCTTGGGGGTGAGCTCCTACGAGCAGTACTTC; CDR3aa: CASSLGVSSYEQYF
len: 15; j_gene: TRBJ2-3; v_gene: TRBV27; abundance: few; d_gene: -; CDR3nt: TGTGCCAGCAGTTCGACAGGAATGTACACAGATACGCAGTATTTT; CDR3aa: CASSSTGMYTDTQYF
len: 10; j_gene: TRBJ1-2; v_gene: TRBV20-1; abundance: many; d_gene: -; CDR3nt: TGCAGTGCTGGCCGGAAAGGCTACACCTTC; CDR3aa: CSAGRKGYTF
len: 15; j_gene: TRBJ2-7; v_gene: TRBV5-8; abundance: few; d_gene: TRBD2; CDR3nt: TGTGCCAGCAGCTCACTTAGCGGGAGTAGGTACGAGCAGTACTTC; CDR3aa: CASSSLSGSRYEQYF
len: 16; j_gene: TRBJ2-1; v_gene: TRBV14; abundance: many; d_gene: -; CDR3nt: TGTGCCAGCAGCCAAGATCTAGGGTTCCGATACAATGAGCAGTTCTTC; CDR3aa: CASSQDLGFRYNEQFF
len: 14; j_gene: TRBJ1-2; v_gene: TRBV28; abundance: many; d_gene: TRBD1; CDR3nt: TGTGCCAGCACCTGGGGACAGGGGTACTATGGCTACACCTTC; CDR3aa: CASTWGQGYYGYTF
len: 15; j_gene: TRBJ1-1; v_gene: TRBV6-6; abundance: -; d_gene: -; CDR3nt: TGTGCCAGCAGTTACTCGGAGTCTCTCGGCACTGAAGCTTTCTTT; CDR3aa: CASSYSESLGTEAFF
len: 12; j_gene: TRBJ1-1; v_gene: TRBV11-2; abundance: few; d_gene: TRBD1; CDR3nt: TGTGCCAGCAGCCTGGGGACAGAACGAGCTTTCTTT; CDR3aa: CASSLGTERAFF
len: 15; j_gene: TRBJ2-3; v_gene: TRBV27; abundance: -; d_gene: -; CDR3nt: TGTGCCAGCAGTTTAGGAGGGGGTCCGAGGGATACGCAGTATTTT; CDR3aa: CASSLGGGPRDTQYF
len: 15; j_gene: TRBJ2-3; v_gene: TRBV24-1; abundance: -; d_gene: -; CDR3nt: TGTGCCACCAGTGATTTGCAGGGAGGAGCAGATACGCAGTATTTT; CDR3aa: CATSDLQGGADTQYF
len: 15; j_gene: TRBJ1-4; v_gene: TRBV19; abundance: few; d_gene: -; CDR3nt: TGTGCCAGTAATCGCAGACTTGCAACTAATGAAAAACTGTTTTTT; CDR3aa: CASNRRLATNEKLFF
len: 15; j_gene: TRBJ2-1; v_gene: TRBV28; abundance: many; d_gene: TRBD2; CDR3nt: TGTGCCAGCAGTCCCCTCCCGCGGGAGTTCGATGAGCAGTTCTTC; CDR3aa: CASSPLPREFDEQFF
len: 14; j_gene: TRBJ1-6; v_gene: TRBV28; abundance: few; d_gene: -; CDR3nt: TGTGCCAGCAGTCCGGCGACGGCAAATTCACCCCTCCACTTT; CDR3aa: CASSPATANSPLHF
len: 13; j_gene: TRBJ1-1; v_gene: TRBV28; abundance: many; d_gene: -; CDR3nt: TGTGCCAGCAGTCAGACAGGCAACACTGAAGCTTTCTTT; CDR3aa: CASSQTGNTEAFF
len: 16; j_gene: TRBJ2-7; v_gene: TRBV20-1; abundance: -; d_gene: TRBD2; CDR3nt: TGCAGTGCTAGAGATGCCCGGGGAGGGAGAATCGACGAGCAGTACTTC; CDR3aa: CSARDARGGRIDEQYF
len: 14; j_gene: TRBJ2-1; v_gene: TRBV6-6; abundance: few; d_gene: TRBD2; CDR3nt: TGTGCCAGCAGTTACTCTAGCGGGAGCTATGAGCAGTTCTTC; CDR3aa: CASSYSSGSYEQFF
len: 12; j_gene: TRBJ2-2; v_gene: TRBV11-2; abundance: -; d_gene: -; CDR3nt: TGTGCCAGCAGCTCAGGGGCCGGGGAGCTGTTTTTT; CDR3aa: CASSSGAGELFF
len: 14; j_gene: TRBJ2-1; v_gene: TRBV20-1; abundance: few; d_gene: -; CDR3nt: TGCAGTGCCGATGACGCGACTAGGAACGATGAGCAGTTCTTC; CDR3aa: CSADDATRNDEQFF
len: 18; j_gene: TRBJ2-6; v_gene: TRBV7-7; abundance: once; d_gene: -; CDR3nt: TGTGCCAGCACCCCACCTGCGGACGGCCGCTCTGGGGCCAACGTCCTGACTTTC; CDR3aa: CASTPPADGRSGANVLTF
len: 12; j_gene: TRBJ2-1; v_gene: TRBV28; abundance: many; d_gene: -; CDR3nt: TGTGCCAGCAGCACGGGAAGGAATGAGCAGTTCTTC; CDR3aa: CASSTGRNEQFF
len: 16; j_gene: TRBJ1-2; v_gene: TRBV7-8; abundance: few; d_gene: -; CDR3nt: TGTGCCAGCAGCGTCGCCGGGACCCGAGGGGACTATGGCTACACCTTC; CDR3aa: CASSVAGTRGDYGYTF
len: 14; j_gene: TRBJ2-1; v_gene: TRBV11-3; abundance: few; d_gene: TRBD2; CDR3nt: TGTGCCAGCAGTCAACTAGCGGGTTCCAATGAGCAGTTCTTC; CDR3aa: CASSQLAGSNEQFF
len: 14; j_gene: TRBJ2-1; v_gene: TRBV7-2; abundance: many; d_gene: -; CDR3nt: TGTGCCAGCAGCTTGGAGTTCTCCTACAATGAGCAGTTCTTC; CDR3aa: CASSLEFSYNEQFF
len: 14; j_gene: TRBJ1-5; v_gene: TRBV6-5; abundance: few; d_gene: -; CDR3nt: TGTGCCAGCAGTTACACGCCAGGGAATCAGCCCCAGCATTTT; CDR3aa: CASSYTPGNQPQHF
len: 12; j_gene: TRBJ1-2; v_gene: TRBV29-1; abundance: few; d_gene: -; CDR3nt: TGCAGCGTCTTCACTTCGAACTATGGCTACACCTTC; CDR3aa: CSVFTSNYGYTF
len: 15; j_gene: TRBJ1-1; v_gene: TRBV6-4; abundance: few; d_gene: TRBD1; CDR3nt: TGTGCCAGCAGTCTAACCGGGACAGGGGCAACTGAAGCTTTCTTT; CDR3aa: CASSLTGTGATEAFF
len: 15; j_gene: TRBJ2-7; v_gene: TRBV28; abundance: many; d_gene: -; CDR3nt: TGTGCCAGCAGTTCCCAGGACATTCGGGGATACGAGCAGTACTTC; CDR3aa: CASSSQDIRGYEQYF
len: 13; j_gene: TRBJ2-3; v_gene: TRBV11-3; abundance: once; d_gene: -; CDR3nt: TGTGTCAGCAGCAAGAGGGAGACAGATACGCAGTATTTT; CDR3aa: CVSSKRETDTQYF
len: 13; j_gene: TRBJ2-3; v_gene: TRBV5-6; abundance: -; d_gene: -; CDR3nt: TGTGCCAGCAGCTTGTTCGTGAGTCCAGGGCAGTATTTT; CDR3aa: CASSLFVSPGQYF
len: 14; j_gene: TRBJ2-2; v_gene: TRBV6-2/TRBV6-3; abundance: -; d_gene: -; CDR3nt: TGTGCCAGCAGTTACCCGAAGGTCACCGGGGAGCTGTTTTTT; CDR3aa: CASSYPKVTGELFF